In this sample, the clone carrying this T cell receptor beta chain turned up many times. The sample comes from a study of T cells of healthy individuals. Per germline, CDR1 SGHRS and CDR2 YFSETQ. The CDR3 has 13 amino acids. Between the trimmed V and J ends, which lost 4 bases and 4 bases, there was a span of 8 bases. TCRdb fed the 5' RACE reads into MiXCR, producing one record per CDR3 protein. Among 60,000 to 80,000 distinct CDR3 sequences listed, roughly 16% were seen once. This clonotype was obtained from a human donor in good health. The chain recombines TRBV5-1 with TRBJ1-4; D unclear. CDR3 region: CASSPVFNEKLFF. CDR3 DNA: TGCGCCAGCAGCCCCGTGTTTAATGAAAAACTGTTTTTT.